One sample yielded the 4 T cell receptor beta chains listed below, sequenced in a study of blood T cell repertoires in COVID-19. Profiled with immunoSEQ multiplex PCR; TCRdb holds only in-frame clones, not every one. The sample lists about 400,000 clones, roughly 90% occurring once. The specimen sequenced was PBMCs or T cells enriched from blood (not recorded which). The receptor set was obtained from a woman in her twenties or thirties who had recovered from COVID-19.

The chain is built from TRBV5-4 and TRBJ1-2; no reliable D call. There are 15 residues in the CDR3. Germline V gene data show CDR1 as SGHNT and CDR2 as YYREEE (reference sequence). The ends were cut back, 4 bases at V and 6 bases at J, with 19 bases in the middle. The CDR3 spells CASSLRWKGADGYTF. The CDR3 DNA sequence: TGTGCCAGCAGCCTTAGGTGGAAAGGTGCGGATGGCTACACCTTC. Looking up the rest from reference TRBV5-4 and TRBJ1-2 gives the full variable domain: ETGVTQSPTHLIKTRGQQVTLRCSSQSGHNTVSWYQQALGQGPQFIFQYYREEENGRGNFPPRFSGLQFPNYSSELNVNALELDDSALYLCASSLRWKGADGYTFGSGTRLTVV.

V is TRBV27 and J is TRBJ1-1; no reliable D call. This CDR3 comprises 13 residues. Looked up from germline, CDR1 is MNHEY and CDR2 is SMNVEV (reference sequence). V gave up 10 bases and J gave up 4 bases, with 16 bases separating them. In DNA form, the CDR3 reads TGTGCCACCTACTCGGTGGAGGGCACTGAAGCTTTCTTT. Translation gives CATYSVEGTEAFF.

The rearrangement joins TRBV5-6 to TRBJ1-6; D is undetermined. With 4 bases removed from V and 7 bases from J, the gap between germline ends came to 18 bases. The CDR3 spans 16 residues. Germline CDR1 is SGHDT and CDR2 is YYEEEE. The CDR3 DNA reads as TGTGCCAGCAGCGCACCAGGAGGTTACCTGAATTCACCCCTCCACTTT. Translating gives CASSAPGGYLNSPLHF. The complete variable domain, with remaining parts taken from reference TRBV5-6 and TRBJ1-6, reads DAGVTQSPTHLIKTRGQQVTLRCSPKSGHDTVSWYQQALGQGPQFIFQYYEEEERQRGNFPDRFSGHQFPNYSSELNVNALLLGDSALYLCASSAPGGYLNSPLHFGNGTRLTVT.

V usage is TRBV7-9 and J usage is TRBJ2-7; 12 nucleotides agree with TRBD1. The CDR3 loop spans 15 amino acids. Germline CDR1 reads SEHNR; CDR2 reads FQNEAQ (reference sequence). V shed 3 bases and J 6 bases; nucleotides not matched to a gene: 6. The CDR3 is CASSFRDRGRGEQYF. The CDR3 DNA reads TGTGCCAGCAGCTTCCGGGACAGGGGGCGCGGCGAGCAGTACTTC.